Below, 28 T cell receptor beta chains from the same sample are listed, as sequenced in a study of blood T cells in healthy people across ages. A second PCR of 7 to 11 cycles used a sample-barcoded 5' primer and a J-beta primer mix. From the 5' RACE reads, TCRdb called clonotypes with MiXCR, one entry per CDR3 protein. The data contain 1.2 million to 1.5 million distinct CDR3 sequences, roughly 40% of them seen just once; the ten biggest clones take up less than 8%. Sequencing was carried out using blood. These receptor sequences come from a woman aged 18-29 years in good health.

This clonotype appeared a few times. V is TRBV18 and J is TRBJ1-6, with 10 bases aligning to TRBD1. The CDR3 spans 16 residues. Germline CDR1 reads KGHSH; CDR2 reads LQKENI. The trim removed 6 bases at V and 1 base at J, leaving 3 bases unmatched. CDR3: CASSSGQGSYNSPLHF. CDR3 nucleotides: TGTGCCAGCTCTTCGGGACAGGGGTCCTATAATTCACCCCTCCACTTT. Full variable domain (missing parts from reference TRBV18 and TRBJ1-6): NAGVMQNPRHLVRRRGQEARLRCSPMKGHSHVYWYRQLPEEGLKFMVYLQKENIIDESGMPKERFSAEFPKEGPSILRIQQVVRGDSAAYFCASSSGQGSYNSPLHFGNGTRLTVT.

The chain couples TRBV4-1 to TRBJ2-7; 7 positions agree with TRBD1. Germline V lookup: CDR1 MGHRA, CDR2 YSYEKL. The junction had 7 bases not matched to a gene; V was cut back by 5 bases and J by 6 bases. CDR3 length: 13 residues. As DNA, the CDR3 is TGCGCCAGCAGCAATGCCCCAGGGGGCGAGCAGTACTTC. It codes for CASSNAPGGEQYF.

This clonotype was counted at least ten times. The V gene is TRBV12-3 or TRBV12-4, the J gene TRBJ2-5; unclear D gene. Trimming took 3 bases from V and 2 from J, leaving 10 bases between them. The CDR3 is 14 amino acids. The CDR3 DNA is TGTGCCAGCAGTTTTCGGCAGAAGCAAGAGACCCAGTACTTC. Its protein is CASSFRQKQETQYF.

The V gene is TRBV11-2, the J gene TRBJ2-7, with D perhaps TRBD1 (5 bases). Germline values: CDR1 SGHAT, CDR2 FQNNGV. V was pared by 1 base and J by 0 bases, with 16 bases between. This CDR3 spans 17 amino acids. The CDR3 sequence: CASSLGVGAQSSYEQYF. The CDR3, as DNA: TGTGCCAGCAGCTTAGGGGTTGGGGCTCAGAGCTCCTACGAGCAGTACTTC. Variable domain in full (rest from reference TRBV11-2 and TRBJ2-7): EAGVAQSPRYKIIEKRQSVAFWCNPISGHATLYWYQQILGQGPKLLIQFQNNGVVDDSQLPKDRFSAERLKGVDSTLKIQPAKLEDSAVYLCASSLGVGAQSSYEQYFGPGTRLTVT.

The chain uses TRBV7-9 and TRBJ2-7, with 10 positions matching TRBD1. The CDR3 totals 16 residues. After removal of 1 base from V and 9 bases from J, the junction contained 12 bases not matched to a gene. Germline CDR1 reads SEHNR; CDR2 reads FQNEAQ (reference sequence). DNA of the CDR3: TGTGCCAGCAGCTTAGGGGACAGGGGAGGAACTACCGGGCAGTACTTC. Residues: CASSLGDRGGTTGQYF.

The CDR3 protein is CASSVSGVGNYGYTF. The CDR3 DNA reads as TGTGCCAGCAGCGTATCCGGGGTCGGTAACTATGGCTACACCTTC. The chain joins TRBV9 to TRBJ1-2; no clear D gene. Germline V gene sequence: CDR1 SGDLS, CDR2 YYNGEE. The CDR3 totals 15 residues. V was cut by 1 base and J by 1 base, with 11 bases left in between.

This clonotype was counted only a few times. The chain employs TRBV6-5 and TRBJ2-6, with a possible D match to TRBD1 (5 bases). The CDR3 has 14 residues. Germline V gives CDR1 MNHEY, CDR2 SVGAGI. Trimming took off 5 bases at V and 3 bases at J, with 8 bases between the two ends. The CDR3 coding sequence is TGTGCCAGCAGTCAGGGTCTTGGGGCCAACGTCCTGACTTTC. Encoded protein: CASSQGLGANVLTF.

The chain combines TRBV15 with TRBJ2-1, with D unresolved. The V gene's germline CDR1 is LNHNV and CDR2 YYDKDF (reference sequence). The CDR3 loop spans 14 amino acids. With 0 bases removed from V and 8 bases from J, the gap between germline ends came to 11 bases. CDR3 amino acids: CATSRDFGVYEQFF. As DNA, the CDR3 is TGTGCCACCAGCAGAGATTTTGGGGTTTATGAGCAGTTCTTC.

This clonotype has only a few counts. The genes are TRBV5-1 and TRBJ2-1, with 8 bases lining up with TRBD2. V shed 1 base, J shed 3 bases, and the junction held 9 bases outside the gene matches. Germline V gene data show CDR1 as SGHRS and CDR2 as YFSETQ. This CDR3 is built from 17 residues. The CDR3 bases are TGCGCCAGCAGCTTGCTTAGCGGGGATAGCTTCTACAATGAGCAGTTCTTC. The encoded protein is CASSLLSGDSFYNEQFF.

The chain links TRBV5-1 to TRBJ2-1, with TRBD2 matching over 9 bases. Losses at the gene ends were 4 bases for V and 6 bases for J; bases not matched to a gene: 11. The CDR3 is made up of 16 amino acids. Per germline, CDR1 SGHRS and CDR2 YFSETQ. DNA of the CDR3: TGCGCCAGCAGCCTCGATAGCGGGAGCGCCGTCAATGAGCAGTTCTTC. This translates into CASSLDSGSAVNEQFF.

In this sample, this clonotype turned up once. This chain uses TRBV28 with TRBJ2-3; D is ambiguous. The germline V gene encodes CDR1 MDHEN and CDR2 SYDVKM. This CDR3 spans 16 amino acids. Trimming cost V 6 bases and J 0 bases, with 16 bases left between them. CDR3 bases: TGTGCCAGCAGATTCCCCGGCGGAACTAGCACAGATACGCAGTATTTT. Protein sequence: CASRFPGGTSTDTQYF.

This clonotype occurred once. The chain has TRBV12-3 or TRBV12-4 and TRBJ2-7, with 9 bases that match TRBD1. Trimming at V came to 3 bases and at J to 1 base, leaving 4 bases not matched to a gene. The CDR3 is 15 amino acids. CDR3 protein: CASSFETGGSYEQYF. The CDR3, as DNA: TGTGCCAGCAGTTTCGAGACAGGGGGTTCCTACGAGCAGTACTTC.

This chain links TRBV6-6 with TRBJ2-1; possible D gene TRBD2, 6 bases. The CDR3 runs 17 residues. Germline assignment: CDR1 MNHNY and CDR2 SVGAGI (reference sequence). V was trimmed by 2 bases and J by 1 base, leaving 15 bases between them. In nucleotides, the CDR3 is TGTGCCAGCAGTTACGGTGTTGGCGGGATTTCCTACAATGAGCAGTTCTTC. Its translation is CASSYGVGGISYNEQFF.

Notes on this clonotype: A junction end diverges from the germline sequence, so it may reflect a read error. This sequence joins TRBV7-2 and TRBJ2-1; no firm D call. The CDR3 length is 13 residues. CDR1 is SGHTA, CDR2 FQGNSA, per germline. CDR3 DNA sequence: TGTGCCAGCAGCTCCGGCACCTACAATAAGCAGTTCTTC. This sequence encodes CASSSGTYNKQFF.

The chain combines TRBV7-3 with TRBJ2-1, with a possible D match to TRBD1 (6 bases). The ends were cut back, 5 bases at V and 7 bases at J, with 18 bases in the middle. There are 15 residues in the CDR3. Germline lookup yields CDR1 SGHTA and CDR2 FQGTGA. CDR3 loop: CASSVGQGLQNEQFF. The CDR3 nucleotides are TGTGCCAGCAGCGTCGGGCAGGGGTTACAGAATGAGCAGTTCTTC. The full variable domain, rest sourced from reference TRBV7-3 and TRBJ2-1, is GAGVSQTPSNKVTEKGKYVELRCDPISGHTALYWYRQSLGQGPEFLIYFQGTGAADDSGLPNDRFFAVRPEGSVSTLKIQRTERGDSAVYLCASSVGQGLQNEQFFGPGTRLTVL.

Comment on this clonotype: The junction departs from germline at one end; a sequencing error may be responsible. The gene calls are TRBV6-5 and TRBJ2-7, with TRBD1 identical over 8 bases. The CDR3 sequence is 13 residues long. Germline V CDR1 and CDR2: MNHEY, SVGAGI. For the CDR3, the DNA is TGTGCCAGCAGTGACTCAGACAGGGGCGAGCAGTACTTC. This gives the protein CASSDSDRGEQYF.

For the CDR3, the DNA is TGTGCCAGCAGCGGCTCCAGGAATCAGCCCCAGCATTTT. It codes for CASSGSRNQPQHF. V is TRBV5-6 and J is TRBJ1-5; no reliable D call. The V end lost 4 bases, the J end lost 4 bases, and 9 bases lay between the germline ends. CDR3 size: 13 residues. The V gene's germline CDR1 is SGHDT and CDR2 YYEEEE.

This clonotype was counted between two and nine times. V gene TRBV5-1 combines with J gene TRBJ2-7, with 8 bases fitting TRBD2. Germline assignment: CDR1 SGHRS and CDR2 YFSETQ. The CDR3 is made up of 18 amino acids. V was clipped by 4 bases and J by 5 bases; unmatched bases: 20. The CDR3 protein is CASSLTGAPGTSSHEQYF. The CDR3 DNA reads TGCGCCAGCAGCCTAACCGGTGCCCCCGGGACTAGTTCCCACGAGCAGTACTTC.

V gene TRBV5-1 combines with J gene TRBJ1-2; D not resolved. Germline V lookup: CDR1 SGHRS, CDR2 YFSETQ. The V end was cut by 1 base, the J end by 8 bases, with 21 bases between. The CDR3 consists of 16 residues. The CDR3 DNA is TGCGCCAGCAGCTTGCGTCTCGGGGATTTGACGGAGGGCTACACCTTC. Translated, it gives CASSLRLGDLTEGYTF.

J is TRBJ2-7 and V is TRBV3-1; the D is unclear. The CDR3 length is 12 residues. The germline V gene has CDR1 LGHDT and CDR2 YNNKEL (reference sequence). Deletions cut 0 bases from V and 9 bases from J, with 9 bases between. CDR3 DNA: TGTGCCAGCAGCCAAGACCCCACTGGGCAGTACTTC. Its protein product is CASSQDPTGQYF.

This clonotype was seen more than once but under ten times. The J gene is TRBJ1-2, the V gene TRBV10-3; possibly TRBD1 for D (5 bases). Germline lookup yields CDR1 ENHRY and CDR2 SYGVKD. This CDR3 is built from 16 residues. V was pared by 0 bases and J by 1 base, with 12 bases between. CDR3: CAISESKGIYNYGYTF. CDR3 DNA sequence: TGTGCCATCAGTGAGTCTAAGGGGATCTATAACTATGGCTACACCTTC.

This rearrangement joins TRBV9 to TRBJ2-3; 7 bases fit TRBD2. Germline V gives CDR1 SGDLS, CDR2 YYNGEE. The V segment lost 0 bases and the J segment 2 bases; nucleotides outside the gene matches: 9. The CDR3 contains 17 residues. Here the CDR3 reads CASSVEGGGGFTDTQYF. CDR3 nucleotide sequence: TGTGCCAGCAGCGTAGAGGGCGGGGGAGGGTTCACAGATACGCAGTATTTT.

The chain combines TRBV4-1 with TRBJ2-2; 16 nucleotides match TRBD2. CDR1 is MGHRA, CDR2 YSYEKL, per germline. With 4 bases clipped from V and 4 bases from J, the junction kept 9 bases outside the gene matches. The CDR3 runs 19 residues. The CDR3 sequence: CASSLHPGLAGGVTGELFF. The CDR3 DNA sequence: TGCGCCAGCAGCCTACACCCGGGACTAGCGGGAGGGGTCACCGGGGAGCTGTTTTTT.

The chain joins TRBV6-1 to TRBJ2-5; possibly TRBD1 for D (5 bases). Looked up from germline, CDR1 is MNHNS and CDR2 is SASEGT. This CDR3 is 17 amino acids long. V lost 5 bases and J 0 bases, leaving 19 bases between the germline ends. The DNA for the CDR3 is TGTGCCAGCAGTCGGCCTGATGACAGTCAGTACCAAGAGACCCAGTACTTC. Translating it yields CASSRPDDSQYQETQYF.

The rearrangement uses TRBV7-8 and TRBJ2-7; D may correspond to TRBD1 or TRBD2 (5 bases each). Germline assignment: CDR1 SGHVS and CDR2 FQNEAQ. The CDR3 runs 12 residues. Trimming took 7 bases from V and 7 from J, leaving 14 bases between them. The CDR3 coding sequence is TGTGCCAGCACACCGGGGACGGGGGAGCAGTACTTC. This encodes CASTPGTGEQYF.

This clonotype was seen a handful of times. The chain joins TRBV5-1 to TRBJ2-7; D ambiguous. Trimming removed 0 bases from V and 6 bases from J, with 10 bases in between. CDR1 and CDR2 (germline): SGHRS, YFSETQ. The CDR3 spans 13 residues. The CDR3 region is CASSLVAPGEQYF. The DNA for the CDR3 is TGCGCCAGCAGCTTGGTCGCTCCCGGCGAGCAGTACTTC.

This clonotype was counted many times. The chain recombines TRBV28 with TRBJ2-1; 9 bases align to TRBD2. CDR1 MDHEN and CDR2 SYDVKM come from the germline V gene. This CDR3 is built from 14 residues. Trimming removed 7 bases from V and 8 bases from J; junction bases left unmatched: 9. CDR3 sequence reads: CASKKAGGRDEQFF. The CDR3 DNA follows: TGTGCCAGCAAGAAGGCGGGAGGGCGGGATGAGCAGTTCTTC.

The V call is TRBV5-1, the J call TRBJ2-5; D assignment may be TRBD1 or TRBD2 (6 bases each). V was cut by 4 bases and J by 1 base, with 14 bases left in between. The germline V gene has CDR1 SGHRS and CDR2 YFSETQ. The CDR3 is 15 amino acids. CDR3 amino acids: CASSPGAGFQETQYF. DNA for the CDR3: TGCGCCAGCAGCCCGGGGGCTGGTTTCCAAGAGACCCAGTACTTC.